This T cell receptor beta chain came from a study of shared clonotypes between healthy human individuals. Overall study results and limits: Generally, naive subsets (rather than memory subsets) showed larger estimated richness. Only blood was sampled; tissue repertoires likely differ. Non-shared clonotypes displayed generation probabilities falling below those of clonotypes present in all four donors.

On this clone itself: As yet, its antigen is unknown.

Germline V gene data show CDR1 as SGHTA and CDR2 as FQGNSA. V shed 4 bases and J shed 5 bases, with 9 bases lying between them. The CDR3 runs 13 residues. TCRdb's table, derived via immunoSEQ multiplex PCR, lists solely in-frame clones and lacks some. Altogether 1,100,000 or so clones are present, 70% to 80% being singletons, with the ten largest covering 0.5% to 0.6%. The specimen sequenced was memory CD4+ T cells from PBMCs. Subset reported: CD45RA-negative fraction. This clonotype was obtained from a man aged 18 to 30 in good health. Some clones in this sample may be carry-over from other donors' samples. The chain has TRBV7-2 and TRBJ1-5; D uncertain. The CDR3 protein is CASSWRLDQPQHF. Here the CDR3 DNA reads TGTGCCAGCAGCTGGCGATTGGATCAGCCCCAGCATTTT. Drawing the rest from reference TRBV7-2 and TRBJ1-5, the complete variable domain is GAGVSQSPSNKVTEKGKDVELRCDPISGHTALYWYRQSLGQGLEFLIYFQGNSAPDKSGLPSDRFSAERTGGSVSTLTIQRTQQEDSAVYLCASSWRLDQPQHFGDGTRLSIL.